This T cell receptor (beta chain) was captured by sequencing in a study of T cells after yellow fever vaccination. Looking at the study overall: Preparation used SMART-Seq v4 Ultra Low Input for the low-cell-number fractions.

This clonotype was seen a few times. This CDR3 has 16 residues. The ends lost 5 bases at V and 5 bases at J; junction bases unmatched: 11. In making TCR cDNA, 5'RACE template switching added a universal primer site and UMIs to it. TCRdb ran MiXCR on the 5' RACE reads and lists one entry per CDR3 protein. The data show approximately 130,000 distinct CDR3 sequences, roughly 15% seen once. This sequence originates from a man aged 18 to 29 who received the YFV17D yellow fever vaccine. V is TRBV12-3 or TRBV12-4 and J is TRBJ2-1; 8 nucleotides agree with TRBD2. Sequenced material: CD8+ T cells sorted from PBMCs, taken 5 days after the yellow fever booster vaccination. CDR3 loop: CASSPSLRGGHNEQFF. The CDR3 DNA reads as TGTGCCAGCAGTCCCTCCCTACGGGGGGGCCACAATGAGCAGTTCTTC.